The 18 T cell receptor beta chains presented below share a single source sample, sequenced in a study of shared clonotypes between healthy human individuals. Only in-frame clones appear in the TCRdb table, and some are missing; sequencing was by immunoSEQ multiplex PCR. Of a few million clones listed, around nine tenths are singletons. Sequenced: naive CD4+ T cells sorted from blood. Documented subset: CD45RA+ positively selected. The source of these receptors is a man between 18 and 29 years old in good health.

About this clone: The sample holds other DNA sequences that translate to the same CDR3. V and J are TRBV6-5 and TRBJ2-7; 8 nucleotides agree with TRBD1. CDR3 length: 15 residues. V gave up 2 bases and J gave up 4 bases; unmatched junction bases: 7. Germline assignment: CDR1 MNHEY and CDR2 SVGAGI. This CDR3 reads CASSYRDRGRYEQYF. The CDR3 DNA sequence: TGTGCCAGCAGTTACCGCGACAGGGGTCGGTACGAGCAGTACTTC.

V is TRBV5-1 and J is TRBJ2-2; D is ambiguous. This CDR3 spans 12 amino acids. The germline V and J ends were trimmed by 7 bases and 8 bases, with 12 bases remaining between them. Germline V gives CDR1 SGHRS, CDR2 YFSETQ. CDR3 sequence: CASGLESGELFF. Here the CDR3 DNA reads TGCGCCAGCGGCCTCGAATCTGGGGAGCTGTTTTTT.

This chain links TRBV7-2 with TRBJ2-1; the match to TRBD2 covers 12 bases. The CDR3 is 14 amino acids. Germline CDR1 SGHTA, CDR2 FQGNSA. V dropped 6 bases and J dropped 6; count of bases not matched to a gene: 3. The chain's CDR3 is CASSGLAGSNEQFF. CDR3 in DNA: TGTGCCAGCAGTGGACTAGCGGGAAGCAATGAGCAGTTCTTC.

This chain uses TRBV19 with TRBJ2-2, with TRBD2 matching over 9 bases. V lost 0 bases and J lost 5; bases outside the gene matches: 4. The CDR3 has 16 amino acids. Germline V CDR1 and CDR2: LNHDA, SQIVND (reference sequence). CDR3 in DNA: TGTGCCAGTAGTATAGATACAGGACTAGCGACCGGGGAGCTGTTTTTT. This encodes CASSIDTGLATGELFF.

The chain carries TRBV6-1 and TRBJ1-6; D gene unclear. CDR3 size: 12 residues. V was trimmed by 7 bases and J by 7 bases, leaving 8 bases between them. The germline gives CDR1 MNHNS, CDR2 SASEGT. CDR3 amino acids: CASTYLNSPLHF. The CDR3 DNA reads TGTGCCAGCACCTACTTGAATTCACCCCTCCACTTT.

J is TRBJ2-2 and V is TRBV6-5; D tentatively fits TRBD1 or TRBD2 (5 bases each). The germline V gene encodes CDR1 MNHEY and CDR2 SVGAGI. The CDR3 sequence is 14 residues long. Trimming left V 8 bases short and J 4 bases short, with 14 bases between. CDR3 DNA sequence: TGTGCCAGCCGGTACAAGGGGAGCACCGGGGAGCTGTTTTTT. Translated, it gives CASRYKGSTGELFF.

This chain connects TRBV29-1 to TRBJ2-1, with 7 bases aligning to TRBD1. Germline V gives CDR1 SQVTM, CDR2 ANQGSEA. J was trimmed by 4 bases and V by 5 bases; bases with no gene match: 11. The CDR3 is 15 amino acids. The CDR3 loop reads CSVSTGTVVYNEQFF. CDR3 nucleotides: TGCAGCGTTTCGACCGGGACAGTAGTATACAATGAGCAGTTCTTC.

CDR3 DNA: TGTGCCAGCAAAAGGGCGTCCTATAATTCACCCCTCCACTTT. Translating it yields CASKRASYNSPLHF. The rearrangement joins TRBV6-5 to TRBJ1-6; no clear D gene. The CDR3 sequence is 14 residues long. V was pared by 7 bases and J by 1 base, with 8 bases between. Germline lookup yields CDR1 MNHEY and CDR2 SVGAGI.

The chain uses TRBV27 and TRBJ1-6, with unresolved D. The ends were cut back, 0 bases at V and 0 bases at J, with 9 bases in the middle. Germline CDR1 reads MNHEY; CDR2 reads SMNVEV (reference sequence). The CDR3 totals 17 residues. The CDR3 is CASSLSRASSYNSPLHF. In nucleotides, the CDR3 is TGTGCCAGCAGTTTATCGAGGGCAAGCTCCTATAATTCACCCCTCCACTTT.

J is TRBJ1-3 and V is TRBV2, with 8 nucleotides matching TRBD1. From germline, CDR1 is SNHLY and CDR2 FYNNEI. The CDR3 length is 13 residues. Losses at the gene ends were 4 bases for V and 8 bases for J; bases not matched to a gene: 4. CDR3 in amino acids: CASSGGQVYTIYF. Here the CDR3 DNA reads TGTGCCAGCAGTGGGGGACAGGTGTACACCATATATTTT.

The gene calls are TRBV2 and TRBJ1-5; 10 bases line up with TRBD1. V dropped 8 bases and J dropped 7; count of bases not matched to a gene: 2. Per germline, CDR1 SNHLY and CDR2 FYNNEI. The CDR3 contains 12 residues. The CDR3 sequence is CASGTGEQPQHF. The CDR3 bases are TGTGCCAGCGGGACAGGGGAACAGCCCCAGCATTTT.

Note on this clone: Other DNA sequences in this sample translate to the same CDR3. V is TRBV30 and J is TRBJ1-2; a possible D gene is TRBD1 (6 bases). Germline CDR1 is GTSNPN and CDR2 is SVGIG (reference sequence). V was clipped by 0 bases and J by 8 bases, with 7 bases between them. The CDR3 has 11 amino acids. This CDR3 is CAWSVGGGYTF. CDR3 nucleotide sequence: TGTGCCTGGAGTGTTGGGGGCGGCTACACCTTC.

The chain combines TRBV4-1 with TRBJ1-3, with D perhaps TRBD1 (6 bases). The CDR3 sequence is 15 residues long. Germline V lookup: CDR1 MGHRA, CDR2 YSYEKL. Trimming shortened V by 4 bases and J by 3 bases, and 13 bases separated the two germline ends. The chain's CDR3 is CASSLRGGFGNTIYF. The CDR3 DNA reads TGCGCCAGCAGCCTCAGGGGCGGCTTTGGAAACACCATATATTTT.

The V and J genes are TRBV5-1 and TRBJ2-3; maybe TRBD2 (6 bases). CDR1 and CDR2 from the germline V gene are SGHRS and YFSETQ. CDR3 length: 17 amino acids. The V and J ends lost 0 bases and 5 bases respectively, with 19 bases between them. CDR3 bases: TGCGCCAGCAGCTTGGCTCCGCGGCGGGAACCCATAGATACGCAGTATTTT. It translates to CASSLAPRREPIDTQYF. Drawing the rest from reference TRBV5-1 and TRBJ2-3, the complete variable domain is KAGVTQTPRYLIKTRGQQVTLSCSPISGHRSVSWYQQTPGQGLQFLFEYFSETQRNKGNFPGRFSGRQFSNSRSEMNVSTLELGDSALYLCASSLAPRREPIDTQYFGPGTRLTVL.

This clone has only one observation. The chain recombines TRBV5-1 with TRBJ2-6; TRBD1 aligns across 7 bases. The CDR3 has 16 residues. After removal of 0 bases from V and 4 bases from J, the junction contained 4 bases not matched to a gene. Germline V gives CDR1 SGHRS, CDR2 YFSETQ. The CDR3 loop is CASSLAGTAGANVLTF. The CDR3 nucleotides read TGCGCCAGCAGCTTGGCCGGGACAGCCGGGGCCAACGTCCTGACTTTC.

The J gene is TRBJ1-1, the V gene TRBV4-1, with a possible D match to TRBD1 (5 bases). Per the germline V gene, CDR1 is MGHRA and CDR2 is YSYEKL. The CDR3 is 16 residues long. V shed 1 base and J shed 4 bases, with 16 bases lying between them. CDR3 sequence reads: CASSQVQGSVSTEAFF. The CDR3 nucleotides are TGCGCCAGCAGCCAAGTCCAGGGTTCAGTGTCCACTGAAGCTTTCTTT.

CDR3 coding DNA: TGTGCCAGCAGGAGGGGTAGACGCACCGGGGAGCTGTTTTTT. Protein sequence: CASRRGRRTGELFF. V usage is TRBV6-5 and J usage is TRBJ2-2, with D perhaps given as TRBD1 or TRBD2 (5 bases each). Germline V lookup: CDR1 MNHEY, CDR2 SVGAGI. The CDR3 contains 14 residues. V was shortened by 6 bases and J by 4 bases, with 12 bases between the two germline ends.

Of note for this clone: The sample holds other DNA sequences that translate to the same CDR3. V usage is TRBV7-6 and J usage is TRBJ2-2; the D gene is possibly TRBD2 (6 bases). This CDR3 has 14 amino acids. The germline V and J ends were trimmed by 3 bases and 3 bases, with 8 bases remaining between them. Per germline, CDR1 SGHVS and CDR2 FNYEAQ. CDR3 DNA: TGTGCCAGCAGCTTGTGGGAGGACACCGGGGAGCTGTTTTTT. Translating gives CASSLWEDTGELFF. Full variable domain (missing parts from reference TRBV7-6 and TRBJ2-2): GAGVSQSPRYKVTKRGQDVALRCDPISGHVSLYWYRQALGQGPEFLTYFNYEAQQDKSGLPNDRFSAERPEGSISTLTIQRTEQRDSAMYRCASSLWEDTGELFFGEGSRLTVL.